This T cell receptor (beta chain) was identified during a study of T cells in Graves' hyperthyroidism and ophthalmopathy. This clonotype was counted many times. Trimming left V 2 bases short and J 2 bases short, with 8 bases between. The CDR3 consists of 14 residues. Germline-derived CDR1 and CDR2 are SGHTA and FQGTGA. From RNA transcripts, TCR beta CDR3 regions were amplified. Initially, a first-round RT-PCR of the TCR CDR3 employed the HTBI primer set. TCRdb reprocessed the multiplex PCR reads via MiXCR and lists one record per CDR3 protein. The sample holds more than 300,000 distinct CDR3 sequences; approximately 17% are singletons and the top ten take 35% to 45%.

The chain is built from TRBV7-3 and TRBJ2-3; a weak D match, TRBD1 (6 bases). The source of this sequence is a man aged 18 to 30 with Graves' ophthalmopathy. Sequenced: blood. CDR3 sequence reads: CASSLGGYTDTQYF. The CDR3 DNA is TGTGCCAGCAGCTTAGGGGGCTACACAGATACGCAGTATTTT.